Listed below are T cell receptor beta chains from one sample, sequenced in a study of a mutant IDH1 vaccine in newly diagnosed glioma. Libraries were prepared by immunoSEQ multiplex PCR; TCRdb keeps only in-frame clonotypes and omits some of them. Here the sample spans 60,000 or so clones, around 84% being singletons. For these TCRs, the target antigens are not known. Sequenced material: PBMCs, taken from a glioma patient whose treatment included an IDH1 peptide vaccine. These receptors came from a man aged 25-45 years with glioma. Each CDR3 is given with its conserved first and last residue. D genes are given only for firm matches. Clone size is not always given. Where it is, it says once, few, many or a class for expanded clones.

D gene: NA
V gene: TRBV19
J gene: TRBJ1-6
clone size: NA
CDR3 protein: CASSIRGRGSYNSPLHF
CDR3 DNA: TGTGCCAGTAGTATTCGTGGCCGAGGCTCCTATAATTCACCCCTCCACTTT

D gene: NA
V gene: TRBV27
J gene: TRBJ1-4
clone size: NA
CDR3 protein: CASSRGGAPNEKLFF
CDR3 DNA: TGTGCCAGCAGTCGAGGGGGGGCTCCTAATGAAAAACTGTTTTTT

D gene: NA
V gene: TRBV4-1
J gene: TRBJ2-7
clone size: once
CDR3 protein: CASSQLALYYEQYF
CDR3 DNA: TGCGCCAGCAGCCAACTAGCCCTGTACTACGAGCAGTACTTC

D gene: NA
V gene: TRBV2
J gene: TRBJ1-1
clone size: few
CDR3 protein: CASSPTQGASPNTEAFF
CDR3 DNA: TGTGCCAGCAGTCCTACTCAGGGAGCGTCGCCGAACACTGAAGCTTTCTTT

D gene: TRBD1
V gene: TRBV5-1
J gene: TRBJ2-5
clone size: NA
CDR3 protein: CASSRQGPGETQYF
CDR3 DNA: TGCGCCAGCAGCCGACAGGGGCCTGGAGAGACCCAGTACTTC

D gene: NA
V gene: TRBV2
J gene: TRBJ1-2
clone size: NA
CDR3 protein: CASRTGTDYGYTF
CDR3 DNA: TGTGCCAGCAGGACTGGGACGGACTATGGCTACACCTTC

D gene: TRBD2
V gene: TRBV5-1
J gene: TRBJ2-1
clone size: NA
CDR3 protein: CASSLEAGGLGEQFF
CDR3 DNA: TGCGCCAGCAGCTTGGAAGCGGGGGGGCTCGGTGAGCAGTTCTTC

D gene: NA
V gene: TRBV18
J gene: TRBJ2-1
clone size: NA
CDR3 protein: CASSPIYGTDPYNEQFF
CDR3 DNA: TGTGCCAGCTCACCAATTTATGGTACAGACCCCTACAATGAGCAGTTCTTC

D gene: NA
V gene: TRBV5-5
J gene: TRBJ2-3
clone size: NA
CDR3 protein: CASSLGSGATTDTQYF
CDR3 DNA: TGTGCCAGCAGCTTGGGGTCAGGGGCCACCACAGATACGCAGTATTTT

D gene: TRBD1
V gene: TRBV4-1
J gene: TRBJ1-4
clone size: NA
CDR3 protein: CASSQYRGRDEKLFF
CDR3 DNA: TGCGCCAGCAGCCAATACAGGGGAAGGGATGAAAAACTGTTTTTT

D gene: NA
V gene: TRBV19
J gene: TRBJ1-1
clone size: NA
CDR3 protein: CASTLLRTVGLVTEAFF
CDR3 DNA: TGTGCCAGTACCCTATTGCGGACAGTCGGTCTGGTGACTGAAGCTTTCTTT

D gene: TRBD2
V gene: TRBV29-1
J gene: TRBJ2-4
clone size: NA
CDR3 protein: CSVELGPWGGNIQYF
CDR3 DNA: TGCAGCGTTGAATTGGGGCCCTGGGGGGGAAACATTCAGTACTTC

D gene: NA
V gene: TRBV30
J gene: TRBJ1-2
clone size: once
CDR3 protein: CAWSALTASNYGYTF
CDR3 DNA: TGTGCCTGGAGTGCCCTGACAGCTTCTAACTATGGCTACACCTTC

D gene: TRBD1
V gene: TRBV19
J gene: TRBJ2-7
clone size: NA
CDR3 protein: CASSRGTGGRNEQYF
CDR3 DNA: TGTGCCAGTAGCCGAGGGACAGGGGGCAGGAACGAGCAGTACTTC

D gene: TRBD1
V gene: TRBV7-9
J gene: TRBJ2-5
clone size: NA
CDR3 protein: CASSSRTGGGETQYF
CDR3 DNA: TGTGCCAGCAGCTCCAGGACAGGGGGTGGCGAGACCCAGTACTTC

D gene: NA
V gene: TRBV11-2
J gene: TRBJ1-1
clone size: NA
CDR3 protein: CASSSTVAFF
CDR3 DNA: TGTGCCAGCAGCAGCACAGTGGCTTTCTTT

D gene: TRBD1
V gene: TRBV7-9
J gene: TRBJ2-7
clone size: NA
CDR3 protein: CASSWGQGYEQYF
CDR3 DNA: TGTGCCAGCAGCTGGGGACAGGGTTACGAGCAGTACTTC

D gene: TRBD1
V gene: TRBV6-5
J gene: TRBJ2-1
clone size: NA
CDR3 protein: CASRPDRGNNEQFF
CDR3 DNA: TGTGCCAGCAGACCGGACAGGGGCAACAATGAGCAGTTCTTC

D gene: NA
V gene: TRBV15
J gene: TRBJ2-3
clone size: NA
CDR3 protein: CATSRASYETPSVRSSTDTQYF
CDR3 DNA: TGTGCCACCAGCAGAGCCTCTTACGAGACGCCATCCGTCCGTTCTAGCACAGATACGCAGTATTTT

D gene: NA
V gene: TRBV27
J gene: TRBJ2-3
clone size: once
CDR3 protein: CASSSHPLDTQYF
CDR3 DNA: TGTGCCAGCAGTTCCCATCCTTTGGATACGCAGTATTTT

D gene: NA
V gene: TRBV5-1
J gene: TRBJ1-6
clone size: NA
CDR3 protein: CASSLVTGRVSPLHF
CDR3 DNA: TGCGCCAGCAGCTTGGTAACAGGGCGCGTTTCACCCCTCCACTTT

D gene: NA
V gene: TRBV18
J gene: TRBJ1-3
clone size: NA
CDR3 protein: CASSPGVNTIYF
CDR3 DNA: TGTGCCAGCTCACCGGGCGTAAACACCATATATTTT

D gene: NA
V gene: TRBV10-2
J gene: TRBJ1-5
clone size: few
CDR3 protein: CASSPQGTANQPQHF
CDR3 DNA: TGCGCCAGCAGTCCGCAAGGGACGGCTAATCAGCCCCAGCATTTT

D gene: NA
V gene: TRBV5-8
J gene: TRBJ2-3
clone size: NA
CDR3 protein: CASSFSRDTASWVTQYF
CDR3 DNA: TGTGCCAGCAGCTTTTCCCGAGACACCGCAAGTTGGGTTACGCAGTATTTT

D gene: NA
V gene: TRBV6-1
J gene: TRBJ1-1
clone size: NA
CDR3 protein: CASGETSGPEAFF
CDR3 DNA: TGTGCCAGCGGTGAAACCTCGGGGCCTGAAGCTTTCTTT

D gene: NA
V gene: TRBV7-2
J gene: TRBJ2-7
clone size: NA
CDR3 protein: CASSLGHSSYEQYF
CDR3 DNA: TGTGCCAGCAGCTTGGGACATAGCTCCTACGAGCAGTACTTC

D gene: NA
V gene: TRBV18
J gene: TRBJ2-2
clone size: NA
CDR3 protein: CASSPSPGNTGELFF
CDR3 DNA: TGTGCCAGCTCACCCAGCCCGGGGAACACCGGGGAGCTGTTTTTT

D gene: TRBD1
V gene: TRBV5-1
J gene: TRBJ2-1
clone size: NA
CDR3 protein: CASSLDTGGNEQFF
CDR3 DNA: TGCGCCAGCAGCTTGGACACAGGGGGCAATGAGCAGTTCTTC

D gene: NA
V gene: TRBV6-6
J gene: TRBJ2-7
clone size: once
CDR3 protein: CASSYSPHYEQYF
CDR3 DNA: TGTGCCAGCAGTTACTCGCCCCACTACGAGCAGTACTTC

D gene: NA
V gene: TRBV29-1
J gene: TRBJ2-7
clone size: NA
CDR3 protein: CSVLKNWDGSYEQYF
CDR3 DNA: TGCAGCGTCCTTAAAAACTGGGACGGATCCTACGAGCAGTACTTC

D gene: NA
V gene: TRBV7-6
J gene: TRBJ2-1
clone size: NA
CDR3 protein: CASSHRRFRGDYNEQFF
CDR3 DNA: TGTGCCAGCAGCCACCGCCGGTTTCGGGGTGATTACAATGAGCAGTTCTTC

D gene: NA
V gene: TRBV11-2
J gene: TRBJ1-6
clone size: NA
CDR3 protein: CASSLDQFSYNSPLHF
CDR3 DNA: TGTGCCAGCAGCTTAGATCAATTCTCCTATAATTCACCCCTCCACTTT

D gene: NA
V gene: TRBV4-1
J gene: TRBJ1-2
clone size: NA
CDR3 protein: CASSQGAPRRF
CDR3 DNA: TGCGCCAGCAGCCAAGGGGCCCCCCGCCGCTTC

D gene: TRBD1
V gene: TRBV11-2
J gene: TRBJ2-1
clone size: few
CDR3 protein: CASSLLQGAFHNEQFF
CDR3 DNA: TGTGCCAGCAGCTTACTACAGGGGGCTTTCCACAATGAGCAGTTCTTC

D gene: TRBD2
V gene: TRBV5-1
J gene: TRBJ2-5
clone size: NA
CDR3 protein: CASSLPGGSHQETQYF
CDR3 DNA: TGCGCCAGCAGCTTACCGGGGGGGTCACACCAAGAGACCCAGTACTTC

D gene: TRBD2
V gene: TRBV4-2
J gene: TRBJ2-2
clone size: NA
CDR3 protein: CASSQDPSGGAGELFF
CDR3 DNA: TGTGCCAGCAGCCAAGATCCTAGCGGGGGGGCCGGGGAGCTGTTTTTT

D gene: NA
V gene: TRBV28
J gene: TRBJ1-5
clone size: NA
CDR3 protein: CASSFLRTDGGYSNQPQHF
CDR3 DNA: TGTGCCAGCAGTTTCCTTAGGACGGATGGGGGATATAGCAATCAGCCCCAGCATTTT

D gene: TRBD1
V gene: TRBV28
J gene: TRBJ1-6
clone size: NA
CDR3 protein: CASSPGQGIINSPLHF
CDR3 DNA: TGTGCCAGCAGCCCGGGACAGGGTATTATAAATTCACCCCTCCACTTT

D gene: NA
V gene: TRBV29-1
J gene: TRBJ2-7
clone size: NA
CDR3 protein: CSVGGGPSYEQYF
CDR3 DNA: TGCAGCGTTGGAGGAGGACCCTCCTACGAGCAGTACTTC

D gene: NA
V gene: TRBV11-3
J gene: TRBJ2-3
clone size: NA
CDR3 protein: CASSLRGHGTDTQYF
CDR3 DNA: TGTGCCAGCAGCTTAAGGGGACATGGGACAGATACGCAGTATTTT

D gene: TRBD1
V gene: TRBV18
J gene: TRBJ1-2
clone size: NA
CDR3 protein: CASSGQGVFSPNYGYTF
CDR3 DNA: TGTGCCAGCTCAGGACAGGGGGTATTCTCCCCAAACTATGGCTACACCTTC

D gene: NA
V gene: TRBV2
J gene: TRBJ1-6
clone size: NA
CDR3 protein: CASLTYWSSPLHF
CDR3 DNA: TGTGCCAGCCTGACTTATTGGAGTTCACCCCTCCACTTT

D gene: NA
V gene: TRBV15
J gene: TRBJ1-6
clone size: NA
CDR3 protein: CATSREGNNNSPLHF
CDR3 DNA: TGTGCCACCAGCAGAGAAGGGAATAATAATTCACCCCTCCACTTT

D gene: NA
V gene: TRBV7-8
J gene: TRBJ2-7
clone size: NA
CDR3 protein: CASSLAGAEQYF
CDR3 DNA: TGTGCCAGCAGCTTAGCAGGGGCCGAGCAGTACTTC